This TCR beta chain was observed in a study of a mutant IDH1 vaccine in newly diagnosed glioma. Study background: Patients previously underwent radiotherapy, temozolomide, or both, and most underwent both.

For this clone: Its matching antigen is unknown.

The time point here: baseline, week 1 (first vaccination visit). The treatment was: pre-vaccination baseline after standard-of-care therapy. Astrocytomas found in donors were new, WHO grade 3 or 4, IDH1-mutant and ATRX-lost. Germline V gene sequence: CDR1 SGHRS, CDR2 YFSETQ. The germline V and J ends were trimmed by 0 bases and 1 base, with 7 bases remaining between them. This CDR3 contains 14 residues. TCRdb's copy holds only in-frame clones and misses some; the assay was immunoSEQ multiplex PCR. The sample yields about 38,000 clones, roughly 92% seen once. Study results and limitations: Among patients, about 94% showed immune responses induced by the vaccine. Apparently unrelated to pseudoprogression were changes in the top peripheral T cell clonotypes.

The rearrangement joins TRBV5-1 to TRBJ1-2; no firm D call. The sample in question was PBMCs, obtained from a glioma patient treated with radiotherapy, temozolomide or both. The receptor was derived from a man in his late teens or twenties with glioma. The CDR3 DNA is TGCGCCAGCAGCTTGGAAAGCTATAACTATGGCTACACCTTC. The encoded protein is CASSLESYNYGYTF. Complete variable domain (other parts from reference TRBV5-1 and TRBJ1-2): KAGVTQTPRYLIKTRGQQVTLSCSPISGHRSVSWYQQTPGQGLQFLFEYFSETQRNKGNFPGRFSGRQFSNSRSEMNVSTLELGDSALYLCASSLESYNYGYTFGSGTRLTVV.